The T cell receptor (beta chain) described here comes from a study of read filtering for tumor transcriptome and immune sequencing. The table lists this clonotype with many counts. The library was built from around 380 ng RNA with molecular barcoded adaptors for alpha/delta and beta/gamma chains. TCRdb recomputed calls from the reads with MiXCR, one row per CDR3 protein. Of about 62,000 distinct CDR3 sequences listed, roughly 19% are singletons. Between the trimmed V and J ends, which lost 0 bases and 0 bases, there was a span of 8 bases. The CDR3 spans 14 residues. CDR1 and CDR2 from the germline V gene are SQVTM and ANQGSEA.

The source of this sequence is a donor aged 40 or over with multiple myeloma. J is TRBJ1-1 and V is TRBV29-1; the D is unclear. Sequencing used a population of CD138-negative cells sorted from bone marrow. CDR3 residues: CSVEEQSLNTEAFF. The CDR3 nucleotides read TGCAGCGTTGAAGAGCAGTCTTTGAACACTGAAGCTTTCTTT.